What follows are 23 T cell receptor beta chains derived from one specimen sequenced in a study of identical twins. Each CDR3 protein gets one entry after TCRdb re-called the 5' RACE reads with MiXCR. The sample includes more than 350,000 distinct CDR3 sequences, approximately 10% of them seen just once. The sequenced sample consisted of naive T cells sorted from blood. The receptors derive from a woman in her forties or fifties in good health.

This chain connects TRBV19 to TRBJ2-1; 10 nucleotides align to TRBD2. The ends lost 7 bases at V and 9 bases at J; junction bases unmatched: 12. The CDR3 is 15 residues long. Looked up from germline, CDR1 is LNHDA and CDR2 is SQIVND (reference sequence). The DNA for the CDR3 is TGTGCCAGTACCCCCGGAGCGGGAGGGATGGGTGAGCAGTTCTTC. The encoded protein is CASTPGAGGMGEQFF.

The CDR3 sequence: CASSRPGQGNEQFF. CDR3 DNA: TGTGCCAGTAGCCGCCCGGGACAGGGCAATGAGCAGTTCTTC. The V call is TRBV19, the J call TRBJ2-1; 9 nucleotides align to TRBD1. This CDR3 is built from 14 residues. V lost 6 bases to trimming and J lost 6 bases; unmatched junction nucleotides: 6. Germline V gene data show CDR1 as LNHDA and CDR2 as SQIVND (reference sequence).

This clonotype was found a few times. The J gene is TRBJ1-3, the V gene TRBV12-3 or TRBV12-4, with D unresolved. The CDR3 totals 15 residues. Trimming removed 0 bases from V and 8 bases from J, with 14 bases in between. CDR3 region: CASSLAGFEGDTIYF. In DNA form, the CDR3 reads TGTGCCAGCAGTTTAGCAGGGTTTGAAGGAGACACCATATATTTT.

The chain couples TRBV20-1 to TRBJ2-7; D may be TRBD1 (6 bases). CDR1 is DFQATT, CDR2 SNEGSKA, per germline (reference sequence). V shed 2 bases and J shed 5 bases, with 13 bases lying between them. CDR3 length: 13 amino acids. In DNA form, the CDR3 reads TGCAGTGCTAGATTCACAGGGATCAACGAGCAGTACGTC. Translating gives CSARFTGINEQYV.

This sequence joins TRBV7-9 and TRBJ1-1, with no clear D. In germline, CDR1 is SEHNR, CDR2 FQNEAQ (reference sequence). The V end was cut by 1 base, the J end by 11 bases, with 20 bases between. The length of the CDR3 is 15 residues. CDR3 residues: CASSLGTGSLPLAFF. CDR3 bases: TGTGCCAGCAGCTTAGGAACGGGTTCCCTCCCGTTGGCTTTCTTT.

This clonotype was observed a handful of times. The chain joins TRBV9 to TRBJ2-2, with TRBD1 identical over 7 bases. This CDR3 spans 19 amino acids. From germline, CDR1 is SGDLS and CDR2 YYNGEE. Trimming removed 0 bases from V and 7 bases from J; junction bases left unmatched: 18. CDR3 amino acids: CASSVGGRQGQFPSGELFF. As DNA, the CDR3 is TGTGCCAGCAGCGTAGGAGGAAGACAGGGCCAATTTCCGAGCGGGGAGCTGTTTTTT.

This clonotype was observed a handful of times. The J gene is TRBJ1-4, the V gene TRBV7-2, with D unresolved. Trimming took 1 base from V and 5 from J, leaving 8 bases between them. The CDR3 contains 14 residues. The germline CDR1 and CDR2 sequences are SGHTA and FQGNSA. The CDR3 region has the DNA TGTGCCAGCAGCTTAGGCTGGGCCAATGAAAAACTGTTTTTT. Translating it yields CASSLGWANEKLFF.

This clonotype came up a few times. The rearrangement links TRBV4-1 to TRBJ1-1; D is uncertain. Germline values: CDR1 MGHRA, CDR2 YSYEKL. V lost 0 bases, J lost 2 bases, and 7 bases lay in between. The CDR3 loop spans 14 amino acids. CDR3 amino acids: CASSQEMANTEAFF. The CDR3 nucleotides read TGCGCCAGCAGCCAAGAAATGGCCAACACTGAAGCTTTCTTT.

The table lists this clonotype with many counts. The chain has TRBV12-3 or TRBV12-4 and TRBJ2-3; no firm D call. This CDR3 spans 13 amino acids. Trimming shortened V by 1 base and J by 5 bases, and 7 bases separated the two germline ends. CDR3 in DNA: TGTGCCAGCAGTTTAGGAGAGAGAGATACGCAGTATTTT. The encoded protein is CASSLGERDTQYF.

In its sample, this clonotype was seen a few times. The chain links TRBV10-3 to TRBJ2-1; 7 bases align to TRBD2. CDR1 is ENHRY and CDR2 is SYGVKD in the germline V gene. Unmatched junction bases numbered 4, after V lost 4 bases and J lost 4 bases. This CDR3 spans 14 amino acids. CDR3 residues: CAISVAGVYNEQFF. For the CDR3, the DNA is TGTGCCATCAGTGTAGCGGGTGTTTACAATGAGCAGTTCTTC.

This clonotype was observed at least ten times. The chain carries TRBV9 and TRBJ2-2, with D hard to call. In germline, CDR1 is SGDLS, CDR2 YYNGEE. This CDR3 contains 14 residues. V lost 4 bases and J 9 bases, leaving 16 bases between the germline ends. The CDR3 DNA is TGTGCCAGCAGCCTTGGAAGGACCGACCGGGAGCTGTTTTTT. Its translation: CASSLGRTDRELFF.

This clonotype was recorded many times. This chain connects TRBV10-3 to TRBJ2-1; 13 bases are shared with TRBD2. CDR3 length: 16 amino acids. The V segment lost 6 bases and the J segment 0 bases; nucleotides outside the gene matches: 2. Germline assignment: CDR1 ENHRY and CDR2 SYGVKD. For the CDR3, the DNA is TGTGCCATCAGCACTAGCGGGAGGGCCTCCTACAATGAGCAGTTCTTC. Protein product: CAISTSGRASYNEQFF.

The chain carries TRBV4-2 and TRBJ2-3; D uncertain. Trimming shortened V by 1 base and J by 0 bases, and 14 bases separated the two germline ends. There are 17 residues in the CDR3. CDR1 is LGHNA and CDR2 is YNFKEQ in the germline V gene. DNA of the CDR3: TGTGCCAGCAGCCAAGGTTCAAGCGAGACCAGCACAGATACGCAGTATTTT. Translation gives CASSQGSSETSTDTQYF.

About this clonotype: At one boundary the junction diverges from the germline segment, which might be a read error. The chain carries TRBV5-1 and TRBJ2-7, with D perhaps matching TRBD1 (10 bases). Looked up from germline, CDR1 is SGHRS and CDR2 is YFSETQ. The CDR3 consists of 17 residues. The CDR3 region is CASSRTGGRLAVYAQYF. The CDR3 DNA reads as TGCGCCAGCAGTCGGACAGGGGGACGACTAGCGGTCTACGCGCAGTACTTC.

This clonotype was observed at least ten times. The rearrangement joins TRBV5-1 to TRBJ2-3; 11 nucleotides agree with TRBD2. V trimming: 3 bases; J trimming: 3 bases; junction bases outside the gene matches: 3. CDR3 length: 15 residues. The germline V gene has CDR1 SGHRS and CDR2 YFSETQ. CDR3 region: CASSSGLAETDTQYF. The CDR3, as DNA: TGCGCCAGCAGCTCGGGACTAGCGGAAACAGATACGCAGTATTTT.

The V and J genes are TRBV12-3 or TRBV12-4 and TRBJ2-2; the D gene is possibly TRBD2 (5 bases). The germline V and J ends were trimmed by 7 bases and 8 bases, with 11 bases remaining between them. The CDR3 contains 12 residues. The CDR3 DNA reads TGTGCCAGCACCCGAGGGTATGGGGAGCTGTTTTTT. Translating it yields CASTRGYGELFF.

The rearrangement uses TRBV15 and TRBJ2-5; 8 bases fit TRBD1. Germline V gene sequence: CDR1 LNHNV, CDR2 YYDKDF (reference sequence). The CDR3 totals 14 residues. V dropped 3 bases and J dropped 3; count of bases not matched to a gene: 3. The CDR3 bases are TGTGCCACCAGCAGCCCAGGGGGCAAAGAGACCCAGTACTTC. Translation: CATSSPGGKETQYF.

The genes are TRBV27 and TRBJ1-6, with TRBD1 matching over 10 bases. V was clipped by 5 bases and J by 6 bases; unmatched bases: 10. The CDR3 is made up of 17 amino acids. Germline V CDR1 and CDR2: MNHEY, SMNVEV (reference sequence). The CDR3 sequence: CASSLRKGTGVNSPLHF. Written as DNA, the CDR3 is TGTGCCAGCAGTCTACGGAAAGGGACAGGGGTTAATTCACCCCTCCACTTT.

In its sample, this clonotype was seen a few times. CDR3 residues: CASSEGRAGGYTF. The CDR3 DNA sequence: TGTGCCAGCAGTGAAGGCAGGGCCGGTGGCTACACCTTC. The rearrangement links TRBV2 to TRBJ1-2, with D tentatively TRBD1 (5 bases). Trimming left V 1 base short and J 7 bases short, with 10 bases between. Looked up from germline, CDR1 is SNHLY and CDR2 is FYNNEI. The CDR3 runs 13 residues.

This CDR3 is CASSFYPRQGGIYNEQFF. CDR3 coding DNA: TGTGCCAGCAGCTTTTACCCCCGACAGGGGGGGATTTACAATGAGCAGTTCTTC. The rearrangement links TRBV7-6 to TRBJ2-1, with 9 bases aligning to TRBD1. Germline CDR1 and CDR2: SGHVS and FNYEAQ. The CDR3 runs 18 residues. The J segment lost 4 bases and the V segment lost 3 bases, leaving 13 bases of the junction unmatched.

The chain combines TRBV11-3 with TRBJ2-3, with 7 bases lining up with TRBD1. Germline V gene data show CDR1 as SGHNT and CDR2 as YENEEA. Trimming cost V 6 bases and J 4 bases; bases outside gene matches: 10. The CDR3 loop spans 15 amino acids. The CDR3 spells CASRQTRGSADTQYF. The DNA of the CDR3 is TGTGCCAGCAGGCAGACCAGGGGGAGTGCAGATACGCAGTATTTT.

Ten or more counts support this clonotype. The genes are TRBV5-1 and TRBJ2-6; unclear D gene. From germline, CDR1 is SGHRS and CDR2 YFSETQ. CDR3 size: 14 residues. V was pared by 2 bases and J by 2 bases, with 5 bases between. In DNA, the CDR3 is TGCGCCAGCAGCTTAAGCGCTGGGGCCAACGTCCTGACTTTC. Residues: CASSLSAGANVLTF.

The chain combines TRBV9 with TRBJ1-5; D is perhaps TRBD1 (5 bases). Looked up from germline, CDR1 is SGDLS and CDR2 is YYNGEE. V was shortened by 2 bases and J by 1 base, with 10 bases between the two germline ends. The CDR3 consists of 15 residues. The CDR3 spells CASSVGTESNQPQHF. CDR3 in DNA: TGTGCCAGCAGCGTCGGGACGGAAAGCAATCAGCCCCAGCATTTT.